These T cell receptor beta chains were read from a single sample in a study of OX40 agonist ivuxolimab in advanced cancers. Data came from immunoSEQ multiplex PCR; TCRdb stores just in-frame clones and leaves some out. The table has roughly 56,000 clones, about 83% seen once. Sequencing was performed on CD4+ or CD8+ T cells sorted from blood, taken in a trial of the OX40 agonist ivuxolimab. Every receptor here comes from an adult with an advanced solid tumor such as melanoma, head and neck, liver or kidney cancer. The CDR3 runs from the conserved cysteine through the conserved F or W. The D gene is left open where the match is weak. Some rows mark clone size as missing; the rest say once, few, many or name a class of expanded clone.

d_gene	v_gene	abundance	j_gene	CDR3aa	CDR3nt
-	TRBV7-9	-	TRBJ2-3	CASSLRASTDTQYF	TGTGCCAGCAGCTTAAGGGCCAGCACAGATACGCAGTATTTT
TRBD1	TRBV5-1	-	TRBJ1-1	CASSLAPSGTGYNEAFF	TGCGCCAGCAGCTTGGCACCTTCCGGGACAGGGTATAATGAAGCTTTCTTT
-	TRBV27	-	TRBJ2-4	CASSVSGKNIQYF	TGTGCCAGCAGTGTCTCAGGAAAAAACATTCAGTACTTC
-	TRBV2	-	TRBJ2-6	CASSVQGLKAGANVLTF	TGTGCCAGCAGTGTGCAGGGCTTGAAAGCGGGGGCCAACGTCCTGACTTTC
TRBD2	TRBV19	-	TRBJ2-1	CASRSGLAGTSGQFF	TGTGCCAGTAGAAGTGGTCTAGCGGGGACGTCGGGGCAGTTCTTC
-	TRBV6-5	-	TRBJ2-6	CASSVDASGANVLTF	TGTGCCAGCAGCGTTGACGCCTCTGGGGCCAACGTCCTGACTTTC
TRBD1	TRBV19	-	TRBJ1-1	CASSRRDRSFEAFF	TGTGCCAGTAGTAGAAGGGACAGATCCTTCGAAGCTTTCTTT
-	TRBV6-1	-	TRBJ2-7	CASSETAGEQYF	TGTGCCAGCAGTGAAACAGCCGGTGAGCAGTACTTC
-	TRBV19	-	TRBJ1-6	CASSTLALRSPLHF	TGTGCCAGTAGTACCTTGGCTCTGCGCTCACCCCTCCACTTT
TRBD2	TRBV7-2	-	TRBJ2-1	CASSMSGGGYNEQFF	TGTGCCAGCAGCATGAGCGGGGGAGGCTACAATGAGCAGTTCTTC
-	TRBV11-3	-	TRBJ2-1	CASSLGGNTYNEQFF	TGTGCCAGCAGCTTAGGGGGAAATACCTACAATGAGCAGTTCTTC
-	TRBV19	-	TRBJ1-2	CASSIEVYGYTF	TGTGCCAGTAGTATAGAAGTCTATGGCTACACCTTC
TRBD2	TRBV7-2	-	TRBJ2-5	CASSAGRGGQETQYF	TGTGCCAGCAGCGCCGGGCGGGGGGGTCAAGAGACCCAGTACTTC
-	TRBV9	-	TRBJ1-6	CASSVEGKYNSPLHF	TGTGCCAGCAGCGTGGAAGGGAAATATAATTCACCCCTCCACTTT
-	TRBV4-1	-	TRBJ1-2	CASSQSALSNYGYTF	TGCGCCAGCAGCCAGTCGGCGTTATCAAACTATGGCTACACCTTC
-	TRBV6-5	-	TRBJ1-1	CASRHKGWTEAFF	TGTGCCAGCAGGCACAAGGGTTGGACTGAAGCTTTCTTT
-	TRBV6-6	once	TRBJ1-1	CASRPGGGTEAFF	TGTGCCAGCAGGCCCGGGGGAGGGACTGAAGCTTTCTTT
-	TRBV7-8	-	TRBJ2-2	CASSRNTYTGELFF	TGTGCCAGCAGCCGCAACACCTACACCGGGGAGCTGTTTTTT
-	TRBV7-8	-	TRBJ2-1	CASSFRGNNEQFF	TGTGCCAGCAGCTTCAGGGGTAACAATGAGCAGTTCTTC
-	TRBV7-2	-	TRBJ1-1	CASSFTGHLNTEAFF	TGTGCCAGCAGCTTTACGGGACACTTAAACACTGAAGCTTTCTTT